This TCR beta chain was sequenced for a study of shared clonotypes between healthy human individuals. Background on the study: Aged between 18 and 49, the donors were two women and three men.

About this clone itself: Its antigen is still unknown.

Evenly divided among several immunoSEQ plates was the genomic DNA of each subset. Assay used: immunoSEQ multiplex PCR; TCRdb lists only in-frame clones, some missing. The profile shows 190,000 or so clones, 66% of them singletons. Notes on the study in general: Some naive CD4 clonotypes, around 5%, turned up in common across several donors. Sampling covered blood only; tissue repertoires likely differ.

Germline loops: CDR1 MDHEN, CDR2 SYDVKM. This CDR3 has 17 residues. V lost 3 bases, J lost 0 bases, and 17 bases lay in between. The TCR originated in a man aged 30 to 39 in good health. The sequenced sample consisted of memory CD4+ T cells sorted from blood. Specified subset: CD45RA-negative fraction. The chain has TRBV28 and TRBJ2-5; D is ambiguous. CDR3 region: CASSLNGPLGYQETQYF. The CDR3 DNA reads as TGTGCCAGCAGTTTGAACGGCCCTCTGGGGTACCAAGAGACCCAGTACTTC.